This paragraph reports one T cell receptor (beta chain). As yet, its antigen is unknown. This sample is part of a study of shared clonotypes between healthy human individuals. Overall study context: Per donor, CD8 memory used one plate, CD8 naive used two, CD4 memory used three and CD4 naive used three.

The donor cohort consisted entirely of Caucasian adults residing in Nashville, Tennessee. This CDR3 contains 18 residues. V shed 0 bases and J 2 bases; nucleotides not matched to a gene: 9. The germline gives CDR1 MRHNA, CDR2 SNTAGT. General study points: Between a handful of donors, naive CD4 clonotypes were shared at a level of about 5%. Researchers found naive subsets generally carried larger estimated richness than memory subsets.

The repertoire was sequenced with immunoSEQ multiplex PCR; TCRdb's copy has only in-frame clones and lacks some. The sample records about 2.4 million clones, approximately 93% being singletons. The sample consisted of naive CD4+ T cells from PBMCs. Subset denoted: CD45RA+ positively selected. The receptor's source is a man younger than 30 in good health. Some clones in this sample may be carry-over from other donors' samples. The V call is TRBV6-4, the J call TRBJ2-7; TRBD2 agrees at 11 bases. CDR3 amino acids: CASSDSKGLAGGAYEQYF. DNA for the CDR3: TGTGCCAGCAGTGACTCGAAGGGTCTAGCGGGAGGAGCCTACGAGCAGTACTTC.